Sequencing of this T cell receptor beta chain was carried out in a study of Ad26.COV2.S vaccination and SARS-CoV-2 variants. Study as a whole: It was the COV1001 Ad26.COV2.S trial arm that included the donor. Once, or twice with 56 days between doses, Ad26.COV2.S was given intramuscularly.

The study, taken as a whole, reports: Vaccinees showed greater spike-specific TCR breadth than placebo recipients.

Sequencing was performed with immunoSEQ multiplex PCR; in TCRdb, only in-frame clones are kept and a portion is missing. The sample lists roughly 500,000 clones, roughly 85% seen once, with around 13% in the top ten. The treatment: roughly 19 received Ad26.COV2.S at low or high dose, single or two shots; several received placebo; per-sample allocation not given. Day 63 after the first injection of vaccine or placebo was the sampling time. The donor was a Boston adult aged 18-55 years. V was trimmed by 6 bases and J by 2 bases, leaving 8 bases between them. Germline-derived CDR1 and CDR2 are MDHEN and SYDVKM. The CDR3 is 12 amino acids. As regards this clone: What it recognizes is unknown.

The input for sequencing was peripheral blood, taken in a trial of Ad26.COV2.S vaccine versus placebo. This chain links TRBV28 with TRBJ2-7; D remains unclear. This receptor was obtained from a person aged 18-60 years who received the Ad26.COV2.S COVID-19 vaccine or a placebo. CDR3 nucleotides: TGTGCCAGCAGGCGAGACCCCTACGAGCAGTACTTC. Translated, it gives CASRRDPYEQYF.